This TCR beta chain was observed in a study of blood T cell repertoires in COVID-19. Measured with immunoSEQ multiplex PCR; TCRdb has only the in-frame clones, and not every one. The profile shows under 75,000 clones, 89% of them singletons. V lost 0 bases, J lost 8 bases, and 13 bases lay in between. The CDR3 is 14 amino acids. Germline V lookup: CDR1 SGHVS, CDR2 FQNEAQ. This receptor was identified in a man aged 50-59 years with active COVID-19. Sequencing input: peripheral blood. This chain links TRBV7-8 with TRBJ1-2; perhaps TRBD1 as D (6 bases). The CDR3 nucleotides are TGTGCCAGCAGCTTAGCATCAGGGGCCGGGGGCTACACCTTC. It translates to CASSLASGAGGYTF.